The 14 T cell receptor beta chains below come from one sample, sequenced in a study of T cells after yellow fever vaccination. TCRdb re-called the 5' RACE reads with MiXCR, one entry per CDR3 protein. The sample contains just under 600,000 distinct CDR3 sequences, roughly 14% of which appear only once. The sequencing used PBMCs, collected on the day of the yellow fever booster vaccination. These receptors were obtained from a man aged 25-45 years who received the YFV17D yellow fever vaccine.

V gene TRBV4-3 combines with J gene TRBJ1-6; D unclear. V lost 2 bases to trimming and J lost 0 bases, with 8 bases between them. Germline V gene lookup returns CDR1 LGHNA and CDR2 YSLEER. The CDR3 is made up of 16 amino acids. DNA of the CDR3: TGCGCCAGCAGCCAAACCAAAAGCTCCTATAATTCACCCCTCCACTTT. This encodes CASSQTKSSYNSPLHF.

A few counts support this clonotype. The chain uses TRBV20-1 and TRBJ2-1; perhaps TRBD2 as D (5 bases). The CDR3 sequence is 14 residues long. Trimming stripped 1 base from V and 3 bases from J, with 10 bases between. Germline V gene sequence: CDR1 DFQATT, CDR2 SNEGSKA (reference sequence). The CDR3 DNA reads as TGCAGTGCTAGAGGGATTACTAGCTACAATGAGCAGTTCTTC. Translating gives CSARGITSYNEQFF.

The rearrangement joins TRBV7-9 to TRBJ2-1; D is undetermined. In germline, CDR1 is SEHNR, CDR2 FQNEAQ (reference sequence). CDR3 length: 13 amino acids. Between the trimmed V and J ends, which lost 4 bases and 7 bases, there was a span of 11 bases. CDR3 bases: TGTGCCAGCAGCTCCTATAAGCCGAATGAGCAGTTCTTC. Encoded protein: CASSSYKPNEQFF.

Only a few counts were recorded for this clonotype. This rearrangement joins TRBV27 to TRBJ2-7; D gene uncertain. Trimming shortened V by 2 bases and J by 6 bases, and 17 bases separated the two germline ends. This CDR3 spans 15 amino acids. Germline V CDR1 and CDR2: MNHEY, SMNVEV (reference sequence). The CDR3 spells CASSLGVWGIREQYF. DNA of the CDR3: TGTGCCAGCAGTTTAGGGGTGTGGGGTATCCGCGAGCAGTACTTC.

The chain uses TRBV12-3 or TRBV12-4 and TRBJ2-2, with no clear D. V gave up 7 bases and J gave up 7 bases, with 19 bases separating them. The CDR3 covers 15 residues. The CDR3 spells CASTLRLSANGELFF. In DNA, the CDR3 is TGTGCCAGCACCCTTCGGCTTTCGGCGAACGGGGAGCTGTTTTTT.

This clonotype was observed a single time. The chain links TRBV5-1 to TRBJ2-4, with unresolved D. The CDR3 spans 14 residues. Germline CDR1 SGHRS, CDR2 YFSETQ. Between the trimmed V and J ends, which lost 3 bases and 3 bases, there was a span of 10 bases. The CDR3 nucleotides read TGCGCCAGCAGCTCCCAATGGGACAAAAACATTCAGTACTTC. It specifies CASSSQWDKNIQYF.

The chain is built from TRBV12-3 or TRBV12-4 and TRBJ2-7; tentatively, D is TRBD2 (5 bases). The CDR3 totals 16 residues. The V and J ends lost 7 bases and 1 base respectively, with 20 bases between them. The CDR3 coding sequence is TGTGCCAGCACTCCCTCAGAAGGGAGAGTGTCCTACGAGCAGTACTTC. Amino acid sequence: CASTPSEGRVSYEQYF.

This clonotype was observed a few times. The chain recombines TRBV24-1 with TRBJ2-1; no definite D call. Trimming took off 0 bases at V and 6 bases at J, with 17 bases between the two ends. The germline V gene encodes CDR1 KGHDR and CDR2 SFDVKD. This CDR3 has 17 amino acids. The CDR3 here is CATSDLHTPPKLNEQFF. The CDR3, as DNA: TGTGCCACCAGTGATTTGCACACACCCCCCAAGCTCAATGAGCAGTTCTTC.

This clonotype came up a few times. The rearrangement uses TRBV10-3 and TRBJ2-4; D gene ambiguous. V lost 2 bases to trimming and J lost 6 bases, with 5 bases between them. Looked up from germline, CDR1 is ENHRY and CDR2 is SYGVKD. The CDR3 consists of 12 residues. Here the CDR3 reads CAISEAGNIQYF. CDR3 bases: TGTGCCATCAGTGAGGCAGGAAACATTCAGTACTTC.

There are many counts of this clonotype. The chain employs TRBV15 and TRBJ2-5; D not resolved. V shed 0 bases and J shed 1 base, with 9 bases lying between them. Germline V gene sequence: CDR1 LNHNV, CDR2 YYDKDF (reference sequence). This CDR3 is 15 amino acids long. The CDR3 nucleotides read TGTGCCACCAGCAGAGATCCCAACAGCCAAGAGACCCAGTACTTC. It yields the protein CATSRDPNSQETQYF.

This chain uses TRBV12-3 or TRBV12-4 with TRBJ1-6; D remains ambiguous. This CDR3 is built from 13 residues. Trimming cost V 3 bases and J 7 bases, with 7 bases left between them. In nucleotides, the CDR3 is TGTGCCAGCAGTTTCAACCTAAATTCACCCCTCCACTTT. Translation: CASSFNLNSPLHF.

This clonotype came up a few times. The chain has TRBV7-2 and TRBJ2-6; D remains unclear. Germline V gene data show CDR1 as SGHTA and CDR2 as FQGNSA. The CDR3 length is 17 residues. Trimming stripped 1 base from V and 2 bases from J, with 12 bases between. Here the CDR3 DNA reads TGTGCCAGCAGCTTAGTGGACGGGTTAGCTGGGGCCAACGTCCTGACTTTC. This gives the protein CASSLVDGLAGANVLTF.

The chain joins TRBV11-1 to TRBJ2-1, with 15 bases lining up with TRBD2. J gave up 0 bases and V 5 bases, and 8 bases lay outside the gene matches. Germline-derived CDR1 and CDR2 are SGHAT and FQDESV (reference sequence). The CDR3 contains 19 residues. The DNA for the CDR3 is TGTGCCAGCAGCGGCGGGACTAGCGGGAGGTCCGGCTCCTACAATGAGCAGTTCTTC. Translating gives CASSGGTSGRSGSYNEQFF.

In this sample, this clonotype turned up a few times. The chain uses TRBV6-2 or TRBV6-3 and TRBJ1-2, with no clear D. The CDR3 is 15 amino acids. Germline CDR1 is MNHEY and CDR2 is SVGEGT. V shed 0 bases and J shed 4 bases, with 12 bases lying between them. The CDR3 region has the DNA TGTGCCAGCAGTTACTCGCCGGGGTTTTCCTATGGCTACACCTTC. Translated, it gives CASSYSPGFSYGYTF.